This T cell receptor (beta chain) was identified in a study of T cells in Graves' hyperthyroidism and ophthalmopathy. Researchers took RNA transcripts and amplified the TCR beta CDR3 regions from them. HTBI primers were employed in a first-round RT-PCR of the TCR CDR3. TCRdb ran MiXCR on the multiplex PCR reads and lists one entry per CDR3 protein. Of more than 450,000 distinct CDR3 sequences in the sample, about 14% were seen once. The CDR3 is 12 amino acids. V gave up 7 bases and J gave up 1 base, with 10 bases separating them. Germline CDR1 and CDR2: DFQATT and SNEGSKA (reference sequence). The J gene is TRBJ2-5, the V gene TRBV20-1; TRBD1 might be the D (6 bases). The source of this sequence is a woman between 40 and 50 years old with Graves' hyperthyroidism. Sequencing was carried out using blood. The CDR3 loop reads CSVEGGQETQYF. Here the CDR3 DNA reads TGCAGTGTTGAAGGGGGCCAAGAGACCCAGTACTTC.